This passage covers 30 T cell receptor beta chains from one sample sequenced in a study of T cell responses to AZD1222 COVID-19 vaccine. Using immunoSEQ multiplex PCR, the repertoire was profiled, and TCRdb retains in-frame clones only, with some absent. The data show 120,000 or so clones, roughly 90% seen once. The source was peripheral blood, collected on day 0 of AZD1222 vaccination. The receptor source for this set is an adult in good health.

The chain employs TRBV30 and TRBJ1-2; 7 bases are shared with TRBD1. The junction had 10 bases not matched to a gene; V was cut back by 8 bases and J by 4 bases. Per the germline V gene, CDR1 is GTSNPN and CDR2 is SVGIG (reference sequence). CDR3 size: 13 residues. CDR3: CARQLGTAYGYTF. The CDR3 region has the DNA TGTGCCCGGCAACTTGGGACAGCCTATGGCTACACCTTC.

The rearrangement links TRBV7-2 to TRBJ2-7, with no clear D. This CDR3 contains 13 residues. The V gene's germline CDR1 is SGHTA and CDR2 FQGNSA. V was trimmed by 3 bases and J by 5 bases, leaving 11 bases between them. The chain's CDR3 is CASSFWSGHEQYF. CDR3 in DNA: TGTGCCAGCAGCTTCTGGTCCGGGCACGAGCAGTACTTC.

V is TRBV5-1 and J is TRBJ1-6; 11 positions agree with TRBD1. This CDR3 has 14 amino acids. Trimming at V came to 4 bases and at J to 7 bases, leaving 1 base not matched to a gene. Germline V lookup: CDR1 SGHRS, CDR2 YFSETQ. Here the CDR3 DNA reads TGCGCCAGCAGCGGGACAGGGGGGAATTCACCCCTCCACTTT. It translates to CASSGTGGNSPLHF. The entire variable domain, with the rest obtained from reference TRBV5-1 and TRBJ1-6, is as follows: KAGVTQTPRYLIKTRGQQVTLSCSPISGHRSVSWYQQTPGQGLQFLFEYFSETQRNKGNFPGRFSGRQFSNSRSEMNVSTLELGDSALYLCASSGTGGNSPLHFGNGTRLTVT.

This chain connects TRBV29-1 to TRBJ2-7; 9 nucleotides match TRBD1. The CDR3 is made up of 14 amino acids. Trimming at V came to 6 bases and at J to 1 base, leaving 7 bases not matched to a gene. Germline CDR1 reads SQVTM; CDR2 reads ANQGSEA. The CDR3 reads CSVAGGTGSYEQYF. The CDR3 DNA sequence: TGCAGCGTGGCTGGGGGGACAGGGTCCTACGAGCAGTACTTC.

The chain is built from TRBV2 and TRBJ2-7; D is ambiguous. This CDR3 region has 14 residues. CDR1 is SNHLY and CDR2 is FYNNEI in the germline V gene. V shed 4 bases and J shed 0 bases, with 10 bases lying between them. Here the CDR3 reads CASSARQSSYEQYF. DNA of the CDR3: TGTGCCAGCAGTGCTCGGCAGAGCTCCTACGAGCAGTACTTC.

CDR3 sequence: CASSYSMGTNQPQHF. Here the CDR3 DNA reads TGTGCCAGCAGTTATTCTATGGGGACCAATCAGCCCCAGCATTTT. The V gene is TRBV6-5, the J gene TRBJ1-5; D is perhaps TRBD1 (5 bases). Germline V gene lookup returns CDR1 MNHEY and CDR2 SVGAGI. Trimming removed 3 bases from V and 3 bases from J, with 12 bases in between. CDR3 length: 15 amino acids.

The chain combines TRBV5-6 with TRBJ2-3; maybe TRBD2 (5 bases). The CDR3 contains 15 residues. The V gene lost 3 bases and the J gene lost 3 bases, with 14 bases spanning the gap. Per germline, CDR1 SGHDT and CDR2 YYEEEE. The CDR3 sequence: CASSSGSGLTDTQYF. The CDR3 DNA reads TGTGCCAGCAGCTCGGGGAGTGGGTTGACAGATACGCAGTATTTT.

The chain couples TRBV7-9 to TRBJ2-7; 9 bases align to TRBD1. This CDR3 has 15 amino acids. V shed 4 bases and J 1 base; nucleotides not matched to a gene: 5. CDR1 is SEHNR and CDR2 is FQNEAQ in the germline V gene (reference sequence). The CDR3 DNA sequence: TGTGCCAGCAGCTCGAGGGGACAGGGATCCTACGAGCAGTACTTC. This translates into CASSSRGQGSYEQYF.

The V call is TRBV2, the J call TRBJ2-7; D uncertain. CDR3 length: 12 residues. CDR1 and CDR2 (germline): SNHLY, FYNNEI. Deletions cut 6 bases from V and 6 bases from J, with 12 bases between. This chain's CDR3 is CASRLDAREQYF. CDR3 bases: TGTGCCAGCAGACTCGACGCTCGCGAGCAGTACTTC.

The CDR3 nucleotides are TGTGCCAGCTCCCCTAGACAGGGGATGGGGGATGGCTACACCTTC. It specifies CASSPRQGMGDGYTF. V gene TRBV18 combines with J gene TRBJ1-2; 8 nucleotides line up with TRBD1. Germline V gene sequence: CDR1 KGHSH, CDR2 LQKENI. J lost 6 bases, V lost 6 bases, and 12 bases had no gene match. The CDR3 covers 15 residues.

This chain joins TRBV6-1 and TRBJ2-3, with D perhaps matching TRBD1 (5 bases). This CDR3 has 13 amino acids. Per germline, CDR1 MNHNS and CDR2 SASEGT. With 3 bases removed from V and 5 bases from J, the gap between germline ends came to 9 bases. In DNA, the CDR3 is TGTGCCAGCAGTGAGTACAGGAGAGATACGCAGTATTTT. It yields the protein CASSEYRRDTQYF.

The chain uses TRBV7-9 and TRBJ1-2; no clear D gene. The CDR3 totals 15 residues. Trimming pared 1 base from V and 3 bases from J, leaving 12 bases between. Germline V CDR1 and CDR2: SEHNR, FQNEAQ (reference sequence). CDR3 sequence (DNA): TGTGCCAGCAGCTTAGGCGCCAGTAGGTACTATGGCTACACCTTC. Amino acid sequence: CASSLGASRYYGYTF.

The gene calls are TRBV19 and TRBJ1-1; 10 bases are shared with TRBD1. The germline V gene has CDR1 LNHDA and CDR2 SQIVND (reference sequence). With 8 bases clipped from V and 1 base from J, the junction kept 10 bases outside the gene matches. CDR3 length equals 16 residues. The CDR3 reads CASVWTGGIANTEAFF. The CDR3 DNA reads as TGTGCCAGTGTTTGGACAGGGGGGATAGCGAACACTGAAGCTTTCTTT.

The chain employs TRBV9 and TRBJ2-2; D perhaps matches TRBD1 (6 bases). There are 16 residues in the CDR3. CDR1 is SGDLS, CDR2 YYNGEE, per germline. The V and J ends lost 0 bases and 1 base respectively, with 10 bases between them. In DNA, the CDR3 is TGTGCCAGCAGCGTAGGGGGACAAATGAACACCGGGGAGCTGTTTTTT. It codes for CASSVGGQMNTGELFF.

The chain couples TRBV4-2 to TRBJ2-1, with TRBD2 matching over 9 bases. This CDR3 has 16 amino acids. V lost 1 base, J lost 5 bases, and 6 bases stayed unmatched. Per germline, CDR1 LGHNA and CDR2 YNFKEQ. CDR3: CASSQGLTSGNNEQFF. The CDR3 nucleotides read TGTGCCAGCAGCCAAGGTTTGACTAGCGGAAACAATGAGCAGTTCTTC.

The chain couples TRBV5-8 to TRBJ1-4; D is ambiguous. Germline CDR1 reads SGHTS; CDR2 reads YDEGEE. There are 15 residues in the CDR3. The V end was cut by 0 bases, the J end by 1 base, with 7 bases between. The CDR3 DNA sequence: TGTGCCAGCAGCTTGGATGGGTTAACTAATGAAAAACTGTTTTTT. It codes for CASSLDGLTNEKLFF.

This clone was observed a single time. V and J are TRBV6-5 and TRBJ1-2, with 10 bases matching TRBD1. Germline CDR1 MNHEY, CDR2 SVGAGI. V gave up 8 bases and J gave up 1 base; unmatched junction bases: 4. CDR3 size: 14 residues. CDR3 in DNA: TGTGCCAGCTTGACAGGGGGCGGTAACTATGGCTACACCTTC. Protein sequence: CASLTGGGNYGYTF.

The chain uses TRBV28 and TRBJ1-4, with TRBD1 as a possible D gene (6 bases). CDR3 length: 15 amino acids. V was trimmed by 6 bases and J by 8 bases, leaving 19 bases between them. CDR1 MDHEN and CDR2 SYDVKM come from the germline V gene. CDR3: CASSRSGTIGEKLFF. Here the CDR3 DNA reads TGTGCCAGCAGCCGCTCCGGGACAATCGGGGAAAAACTGTTTTTT.

The chain joins TRBV28 to TRBJ2-1; no firm D call. Germline assignment: CDR1 MDHEN and CDR2 SYDVKM. CDR3 size: 16 residues. CDR3 in DNA: TGTGTTATCGAAAGTAGGGAAGGGATCGCCTACAATGAGCAGTTCTTC. It is translated as CVIESREGIAYNEQFF. Full variable domain (outside the CDR3, taken from reference TRBV28 and TRBJ2-1): DVKVTQSSRYLVKRTGEKVFLECVQDMDHENMFWYRQDPGLGLRLIYFSYDVKMKEKGDIPEGYSVSREKKERFSLILESASTNQTSMYLCVIESREGIAYNEQFFGPGTRLTVL.

The chain links TRBV7-3 to TRBJ1-6, with 8 bases identical to TRBD1. The CDR3 runs to 16 residues. Germline CDR1 SGHTA, CDR2 FQGTGA. The V gene end was trimmed by 5 bases and the J gene end by 6 bases; junction bases not matched to a gene: 9. CDR3 bases: TGTGCCAGCAGCGCATCAGGGGGCGCTCCTAATTCACCCCTCCACTTT. Translated, it gives CASSASGGAPNSPLHF. Full variable domain (remainder filled in from reference TRBV7-3 and TRBJ1-6): GAGVSQTPSNKVTEKGKYVELRCDPISGHTALYWYRQSLGQGPEFLIYFQGTGAADDSGLPNDRFFAVRPEGSVSTLKIQRTERGDSAVYLCASSASGGAPNSPLHFGNGTRLTVT.

This clone has a single count. The chain combines TRBV30 with TRBJ1-2; tentatively, D is TRBD1 (6 bases). CDR3 length: 13 residues. The germline V gene encodes CDR1 GTSNPN and CDR2 SVGIG (reference sequence). V lost 2 bases to trimming and J lost 4 bases, with 11 bases between them. CDR3 bases: TGTGCCTGGAGTACGGGACAAATCTATGGCTACACCTTC. This sequence encodes CAWSTGQIYGYTF.

The rearrangement links TRBV7-9 to TRBJ2-7; TRBD2 is a possible D gene (7 bases). Germline-derived CDR1 and CDR2 are SEHNR and FQNEAQ (reference sequence). The V gene lost 7 bases and the J gene lost 4 bases, with 26 bases spanning the gap. The CDR3 covers 17 residues. The CDR3 nucleotides read TGTGCCAGCATCCTAGGGGGGGGCGGGCCGGAGACGTACGAGCAGTACTTC. It encodes CASILGGGGPETYEQYF.

The genes are TRBV5-1 and TRBJ1-3; maybe TRBD1 (6 bases). From germline, CDR1 is SGHRS and CDR2 YFSETQ. V dropped 1 base and J dropped 4 bases, with 15 bases sitting between them. The CDR3 totals 16 residues. The CDR3 coding sequence is TGCGCCAGCAGCTTGAAGACAGGTTGGGGGGGAAACACCATATATTTT. This encodes CASSLKTGWGGNTIYF.

This chain connects TRBV28 to TRBJ2-3, with 8 bases matching TRBD1. Germline CDR1 MDHEN, CDR2 SYDVKM. V lost 5 bases and J lost 9; bases outside the gene matches: 13. CDR3 length: 15 residues. In DNA, the CDR3 is TGTGCCAGCAGTCCCAGACAGGGGTTAGGTGGCACGCAGTATTTT. Translation: CASSPRQGLGGTQYF.

This chain joins TRBV4-1 and TRBJ1-2, with 9 bases fitting TRBD1. Germline V lookup: CDR1 MGHRA, CDR2 YSYEKL. This CDR3 contains 16 residues. Unmatched junction bases numbered 10, after V lost 3 bases and J lost 5 bases. In DNA, the CDR3 is TGCGCCAGCAGCCATCCGACAGGGGGATCTTCGTATGGCTACACCTTC. Translated: CASSHPTGGSSYGYTF.

The chain combines TRBV28 with TRBJ1-5; a weak D match, TRBD1 (6 bases). Trimming pared 3 bases from V and 6 bases from J, leaving 15 bases between. CDR3 length equals 15 residues. CDR1 and CDR2 (germline): MDHEN, SYDVKM. The chain's CDR3 is CASSFGDRPTQPQHF. The CDR3 nucleotides are TGTGCCAGCAGTTTCGGCGACAGGCCAACTCAGCCCCAGCATTTT.

The V and J genes are TRBV6-5 and TRBJ1-1; TRBD1 matches at 7 bases. Germline V gene data show CDR1 as MNHEY and CDR2 as SVGAGI. The CDR3 extends over 14 amino acids. After removal of 0 bases from V and 4 bases from J, the junction contained 2 bases not matched to a gene. In DNA, the CDR3 is TGTGCCAGCAGTTACTCGACAGGGACCACTGAAGCTTTCTTT. Its translation is CASSYSTGTTEAFF.

The chain couples TRBV6-4 to TRBJ1-2; the D gene is possibly TRBD1 (5 bases). The V gene lost 6 bases and the J gene lost 10 bases, with 24 bases spanning the gap. The germline gives CDR1 MRHNA, CDR2 SNTAGT. The CDR3 extends over 15 amino acids. The CDR3: CASREGSLGLLVYTF. CDR3 nucleotides: TGTGCCAGCAGGGAGGGGAGTCTGGGCCTCTTGGTCTACACCTTC.

The chain uses TRBV5-1 and TRBJ2-5; D possibly corresponds to TRBD1 (5 bases). The V end lost 1 base, the J end lost 3 bases, and 10 bases lay between the germline ends. Germline CDR1 and CDR2: SGHRS and YFSETQ. CDR3 length equals 14 residues. The CDR3 loop is CASSLLQGEETQYF. In DNA form, the CDR3 reads TGCGCCAGCAGCTTGCTCCAGGGTGAAGAGACCCAGTACTTC.

The J gene is TRBJ1-5, the V gene TRBV19; perhaps TRBD1 as D (6 bases). The CDR3 has 16 residues. The germline V gene has CDR1 LNHDA and CDR2 SQIVND (reference sequence). Deletions cut 7 bases from V and 1 base from J, with 17 bases between. The CDR3 nucleotides are TGTGCCAGTATCATGAGGGGGGCGCCGAGCAATCAGCCCCAGCATTTT. This gives the protein CASIMRGAPSNQPQHF.